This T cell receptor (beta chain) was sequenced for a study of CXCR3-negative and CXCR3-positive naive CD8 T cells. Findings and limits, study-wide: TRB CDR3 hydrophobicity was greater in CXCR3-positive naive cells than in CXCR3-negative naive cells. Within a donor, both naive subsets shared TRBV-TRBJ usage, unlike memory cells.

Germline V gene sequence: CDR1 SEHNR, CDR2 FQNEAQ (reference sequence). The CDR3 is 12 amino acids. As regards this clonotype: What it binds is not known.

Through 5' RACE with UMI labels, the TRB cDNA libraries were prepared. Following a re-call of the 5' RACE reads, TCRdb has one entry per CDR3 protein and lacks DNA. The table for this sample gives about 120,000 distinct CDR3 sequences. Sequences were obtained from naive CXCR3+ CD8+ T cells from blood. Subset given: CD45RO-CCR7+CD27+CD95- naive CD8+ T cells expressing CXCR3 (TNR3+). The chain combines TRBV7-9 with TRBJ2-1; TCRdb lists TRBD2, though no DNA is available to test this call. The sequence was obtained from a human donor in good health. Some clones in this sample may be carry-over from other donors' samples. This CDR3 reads CASSLVGHEQFF.